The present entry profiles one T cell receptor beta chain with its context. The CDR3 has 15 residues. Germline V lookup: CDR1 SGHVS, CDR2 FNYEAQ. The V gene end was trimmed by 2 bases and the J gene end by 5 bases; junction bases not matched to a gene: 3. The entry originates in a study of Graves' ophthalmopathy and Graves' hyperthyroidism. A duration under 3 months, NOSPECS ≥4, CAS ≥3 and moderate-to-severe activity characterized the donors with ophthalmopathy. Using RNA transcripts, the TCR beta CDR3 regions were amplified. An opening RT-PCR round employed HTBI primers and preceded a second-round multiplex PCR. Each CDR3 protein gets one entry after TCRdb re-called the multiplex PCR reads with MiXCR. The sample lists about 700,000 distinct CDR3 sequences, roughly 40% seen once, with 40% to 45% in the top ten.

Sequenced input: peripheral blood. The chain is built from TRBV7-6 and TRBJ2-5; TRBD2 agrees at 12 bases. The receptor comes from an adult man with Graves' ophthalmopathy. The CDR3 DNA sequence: TGTGCCAGCAGCTTAAGACTAGCGGGGGATGAGACCCAGTACTTC. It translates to CASSLRLAGDETQYF.